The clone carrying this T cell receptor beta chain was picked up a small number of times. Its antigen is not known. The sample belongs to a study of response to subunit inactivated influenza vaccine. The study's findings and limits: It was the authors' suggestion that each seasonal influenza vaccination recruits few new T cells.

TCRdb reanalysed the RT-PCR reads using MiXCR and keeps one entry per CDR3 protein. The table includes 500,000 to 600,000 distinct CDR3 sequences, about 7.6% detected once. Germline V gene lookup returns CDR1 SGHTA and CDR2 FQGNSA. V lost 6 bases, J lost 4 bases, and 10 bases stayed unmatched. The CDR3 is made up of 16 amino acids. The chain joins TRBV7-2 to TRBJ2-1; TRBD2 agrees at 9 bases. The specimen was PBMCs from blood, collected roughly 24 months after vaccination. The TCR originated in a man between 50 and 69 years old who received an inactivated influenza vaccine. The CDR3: CASSPEGLALYNEQFF. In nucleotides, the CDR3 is TGTGCCAGCAGTCCAGAGGGACTAGCACTTTACAATGAGCAGTTCTTC.